This T cell receptor (beta chain) was identified in a study of regulatory T cells in long-lasting Graves disease. The study, taken as a whole, reports: Persistent patients shared more public clonotypes (approximately 2,700) than newly diagnosed patients (under 1,000).

The time point: persistent/refractory GD, antithyroid drugs over 5 years with positive TRAb. The TCR library was made from RNA that had been extracted from PBMCs in TRIzol. An endocrinology department in Xi'an, China, supplied the patients. CDR3 regions were amplified by Arm-PCR using iRepertoire HTBI primers to build TCR beta libraries. A single record per CDR3 protein comes from TCRdb applying MiXCR to the multiplex PCR reads. The sample contains nearly 350,000 distinct CDR3 sequences, roughly a fifth of which appear only once. Of note for this clonotype: The target antigen is unknown.

Looked up from germline, CDR1 is KGHDR and CDR2 is SFDVKD. This CDR3 region has 15 residues. The ends lost 5 bases at V and 5 bases at J; junction bases unmatched: 7. The TCR sequence derives from a female donor with Graves disease. V usage is TRBV24-1 and J usage is TRBJ2-2; 7 bases line up with TRBD1. The material sequenced was peripheral blood mononuclear cells (PBMCs), taken when the disease was refractory, from a patient treated with antithyroid drugs. The CDR3 coding sequence is TGTGCCACCAGTGCCACGGGGACAGTAACCGGGGAGCTGTTTTTT. Translated, it gives CATSATGTVTGELFF.